Detailed here is one T cell receptor beta chain. This CDR3 contains 13 residues. V lost 4 bases and J lost 8, with 12 bases in between. CDR1 and CDR2 from the germline V gene are LNHNV and YYDKDF (reference sequence). This entry belongs to a study of blood T cell repertoires in COVID-19. Study-wide background: Both acute and convalescent COVID-19 samples were obtained from the United States, Italy and Spain. T cells, B-cell-depleted T cells, or PBMCs provided the cDNA or gDNA that served as material.

Seattle patients were enrolled while actively infected and followed longitudinally. In the source study's methods: Amplification of reference gene primers provided the estimated nucleated cell counts. Libraries were prepared by immunoSEQ multiplex PCR; TCRdb keeps only in-frame clonotypes and omits some of them. D and trimming were read from the DNA, whereas the V and J calls and clone size are those reported in that table. The sample lists 200,000 to 300,000 clones, about 90% occurring once. This TCR was sampled from a person aged 18 to 30 with COVID-19, enrolled during active disease. The chain employs TRBV15 and TRBJ2-1; tentative D call: TRBD2 (5 bases). Material for sequencing was peripheral blood. For the CDR3, the DNA is TGTGCCACCAGCACGGGGTTGGGCGATGAGCAGTTCTTC. Amino acid sequence: CATSTGLGDEQFF.